This TCR beta chain was obtained from a study of spatial heterogeneity in lung cancer. Overall study context: A consistent excess of beta-chain over alpha-chain sequences was detected. Study conclusions and caveats: Ubiquitous expanded tumor TCRs showed up in blood more at resection than follow-up.

Time point indicated: sample taken at primary tumor resection. Material for sequencing was whole RNA from tumor, nontumor lung or frozen PBMC, left unsorted. Samples were donated by 72 untreated early-stage non-small cell lung cancer patients. Every TCR cDNA molecule bore its own unique molecular identifier. TCRdb processed the 5' RACE reads anew with MiXCR; each CDR3 protein has one entry. This repertoire shows 49,000 or so distinct CDR3 sequences, 12% found once; its top ten account for about 43%. Germline CDR1 is SGHTA and CDR2 is FQGTGA. V dropped 5 bases and J dropped 8 bases, with 15 bases sitting between them. CDR3 length: 13 residues. Points on this clonotype: Its antigen is unknown.

The specimen was PBMCs, collected at surgery. The receptor was derived from a female donor with early-stage non-small cell lung cancer. V usage is TRBV7-3 and J usage is TRBJ1-1; tentatively, D is TRBD1 (6 bases). The CDR3 spells CASSNYRQGEAFF. The DNA for the CDR3 is TGTGCCAGCAGCAACTACAGGCAGGGGGAAGCTTTCTTT.